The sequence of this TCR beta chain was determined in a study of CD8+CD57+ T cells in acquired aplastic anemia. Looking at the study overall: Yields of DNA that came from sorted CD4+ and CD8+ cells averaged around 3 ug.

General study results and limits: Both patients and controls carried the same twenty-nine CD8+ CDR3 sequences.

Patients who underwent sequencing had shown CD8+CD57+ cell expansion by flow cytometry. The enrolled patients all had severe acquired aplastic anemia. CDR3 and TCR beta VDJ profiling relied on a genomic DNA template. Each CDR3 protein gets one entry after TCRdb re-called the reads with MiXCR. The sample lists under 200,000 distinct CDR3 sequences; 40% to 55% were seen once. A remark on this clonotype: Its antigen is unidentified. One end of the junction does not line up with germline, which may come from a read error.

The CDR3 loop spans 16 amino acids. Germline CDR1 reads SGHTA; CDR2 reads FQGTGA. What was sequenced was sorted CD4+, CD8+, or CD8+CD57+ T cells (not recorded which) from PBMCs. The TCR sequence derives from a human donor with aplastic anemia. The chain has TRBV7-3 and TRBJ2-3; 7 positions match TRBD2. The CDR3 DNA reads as TGTGCCAGCAGCATAGGCTCTAGCGGAGGCACAGATGCGCAGTGTTTT. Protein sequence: CASSIGSSGGTDAQCF.